The 17 T cell receptor beta chains presented below share a single source sample, sequenced in a study of control samples from healthy donors and cancer patients (dated by TCRdb to between 2020 and 2021). The library relied on the immunoSEQ multiplex PCR assay. TCRdb holds this immuneACCESS table with in-frame rearrangements only. Some clones are missing; in checked studies, unresolved V genes explain under half, and the rest has no known cause. Recorded for this sample are fewer than 200,000 clones; around 88% of them occurred a single time. The ten largest clones add up to around 5% of the sample. What was sequenced was blood. These receptors were taken from a woman in her twenties or thirties in good health.

This rearrangement joins TRBV19 to TRBJ2-3, with D uncertain. The CDR3 extends over 17 amino acids. From germline, CDR1 is LNHDA and CDR2 SQIVND (reference sequence). V was shortened by 7 bases and J by 1 base, with 21 bases between the two germline ends. As DNA, the CDR3 is TGTGCCAGTAAATCCCCCGGCACCCGAGGAGGCACAGATACGCAGTATTTT. Its protein product is CASKSPGTRGGTDTQYF.

V usage is TRBV28 and J usage is TRBJ1-2; maybe TRBD1 (6 bases). Germline CDR1 and CDR2: MDHEN and SYDVKM. Trimming pared 2 bases from V and 4 bases from J, leaving 14 bases between. CDR3 length: 15 amino acids. CDR3 in amino acids: CASSLSSRGGYGYTF. In DNA form, the CDR3 reads TGTGCCAGCAGTTTAAGTTCCAGGGGAGGCTATGGCTACACCTTC.

The V call is TRBV5-4, the J call TRBJ1-2; 7 nucleotides agree with TRBD1. The V gene end was trimmed by 5 bases and the J gene end by 4 bases; junction bases not matched to a gene: 8. Germline loops: CDR1 SGHNT, CDR2 YYREEE (reference sequence). The CDR3 has 14 amino acids. The CDR3 loop is CASRLRDRLYGYTF. The CDR3 bases are TGTGCCAGCAGACTCCGGGACAGACTCTATGGCTACACCTTC.

V is TRBV10-3 and J is TRBJ2-5; no firm D call. V was pared by 0 bases and J by 5 bases, with 4 bases between. From germline, CDR1 is ENHRY and CDR2 SYGVKD. The CDR3 contains 12 residues. The CDR3: CAISESRETQYF. The CDR3 region has the DNA TGTGCCATCAGTGAGTCGAGGGAGACCCAGTACTTC.

This chain links TRBV5-6 with TRBJ2-6, with D unresolved. V was clipped by 0 bases and J by 2 bases, with 12 bases between them. Looked up from germline, CDR1 is SGHDT and CDR2 is YYEEEE. This CDR3 is 17 amino acids long. The CDR3 DNA follows: TGTGCCAGCAGCTTGGGCGGAGTATTCACTGGGGCCAACGTCCTGACTTTC. Translating gives CASSLGGVFTGANVLTF.

The rearrangement joins TRBV5-6 to TRBJ2-3; D ambiguous. CDR1 and CDR2 from the germline V gene are SGHDT and YYEEEE. The CDR3 sequence is 16 residues long. V was trimmed by 1 base and J by 2 bases, leaving 14 bases between them. The CDR3 DNA reads TGTGCCAGCAGCTTGACTCAGCGCTCCTTCACAGATACGCAGTATTTT. This encodes CASSLTQRSFTDTQYF. Complete variable domain (other parts from reference TRBV5-6 and TRBJ2-3): DAGVTQSPTHLIKTRGQQVTLRCSPKSGHDTVSWYQQALGQGPQFIFQYYEEEERQRGNFPDRFSGHQFPNYSSELNVNALLLGDSALYLCASSLTQRSFTDTQYFGPGTRLTVL.

This clone was seen just once. This rearrangement joins TRBV27 to TRBJ1-1; 8 nucleotides align to TRBD1. This CDR3 spans 14 amino acids. With 6 bases clipped from V and 6 bases from J, the junction kept 9 bases outside the gene matches. Germline CDR1 reads MNHEY; CDR2 reads SMNVEV (reference sequence). The CDR3 DNA is TGTGCCAGCAGCCCCGGCAGGGGGCCCGCTGAAGCTTTCTTT. Residues: CASSPGRGPAEAFF.

The gene calls are TRBV24-1 and TRBJ1-6; 8 nucleotides agree with TRBD1. V lost 4 bases and J lost 7; bases outside the gene matches: 5. The germline CDR1 and CDR2 sequences are KGHDR and SFDVKD. This CDR3 has 15 amino acids. CDR3 region: CATSDGQGANSPLHF. DNA for the CDR3: TGTGCCACCAGTGACGGCCAGGGGGCGAATTCACCCCTCCACTTT.

The CDR3: CASSFYRANIQYF. The DNA of the CDR3 is TGTGCCAGCAGTTTCTACAGGGCAAACATTCAGTACTTC. The chain combines TRBV28 with TRBJ2-4, with D possibly TRBD1 on 6 matching bases. Germline V gives CDR1 MDHEN, CDR2 SYDVKM. The CDR3 sequence is 13 residues long. V lost 3 bases and J 6 bases, leaving 9 bases between the germline ends.

The chain couples TRBV18 to TRBJ2-6; D is uncertain. This CDR3 has 17 residues. Trimming removed 6 bases at V and 0 bases at J, with 15 bases between. CDR1 and CDR2 from the germline V gene are KGHSH and LQKENI. The CDR3 bases are TGTGCCAGCTCGCCGACTTCCCCCCCCTCTGGGGCCAACGTCCTGACTTTC. Protein product: CASSPTSPPSGANVLTF. The complete variable domain, with remaining parts taken from reference TRBV18 and TRBJ2-6, reads NAGVMQNPRHLVRRRGQEARLRCSPMKGHSHVYWYRQLPEEGLKFMVYLQKENIIDESGMPKERFSAEFPKEGPSILRIQQVVRGDSAAYFCASSPTSPPSGANVLTFGAGSRLTVL.

The V call is TRBV28, the J call TRBJ1-2; the D gene is possibly TRBD1 (5 bases). The V gene lost 7 bases and the J gene lost 8 bases, with 29 bases spanning the gap. Germline CDR1 is MDHEN and CDR2 is SYDVKM. This CDR3 is 17 amino acids long. CDR3 bases: TGTGCCAGCACCACCTTACAGCTCGGGATAGGGGTGGGCGGCTACACCTTC. It encodes CASTTLQLGIGVGGYTF.

This clone was found once. The chain uses TRBV3-1 (or the pseudogene TRBV3-2) and TRBJ2-1; the D is unclear. V was shortened by 0 bases and J by 10 bases, with 10 bases between the two germline ends. This CDR3 spans 13 amino acids. Germline V gives CDR1 LGHDT, CDR2 YNNKEL (reference sequence). CDR3 nucleotides: TGTGCCAGCAGCCAAGATACCGCCGCCGAGCAGTTCTTC. It specifies CASSQDTAAEQFF.

The chain links TRBV9 to TRBJ1-2, with 7 bases matching TRBD1. CDR1 is SGDLS and CDR2 is YYNGEE in the germline V gene. The V and J ends lost 0 bases and 3 bases, in that order; junction bases with no gene match: 11. CDR3 size: 17 residues. In DNA form, the CDR3 reads TGTGCCAGCAGCGTAGGGACAGGCCTTTCCTCTCACTATGGCTACACCTTC. Translating gives CASSVGTGLSSHYGYTF.

The DNA for the CDR3 is TGTGCCGTGGGACTAGCGGGGTACAATGAGCAGTTCTTC. The encoded protein is CAVGLAGYNEQFF. The chain carries TRBV24-1 and TRBJ2-1, with 13 bases fitting TRBD2. Per germline, CDR1 KGHDR and CDR2 SFDVKD. Trimming cost V 12 bases and J 4 bases; bases outside gene matches: 2. There are 13 residues in the CDR3.

The chain uses TRBV28 and TRBJ2-5; the match to TRBD1 covers 8 bases. Germline loops: CDR1 MDHEN, CDR2 SYDVKM. The CDR3 is made up of 15 amino acids. V lost 5 bases and J lost 5; bases outside the gene matches: 10. CDR3 nucleotides: TGTGCCAGCAGTCTAGGCGGACAGGGCACGGAGACCCAGTACTTC. The encoded protein is CASSLGGQGTETQYF.

The chain combines TRBV18 with TRBJ2-1; 9 positions match TRBD2. Looked up from germline, CDR1 is KGHSH and CDR2 is LQKENI. CDR3 size: 15 residues. Germline trimming cut 3 bases from V and 6 bases from J; bases unmatched to any gene: 6. The CDR3 nucleotides are TGTGCCAGCTCACCCCTAGCGGGATCATCCAATGAGCAGTTCTTC. Amino acid sequence: CASSPLAGSSNEQFF.

V usage is TRBV12-3 or TRBV12-4 and J usage is TRBJ2-3, with a possible D match to TRBD1 (6 bases). Trimming shortened V by 5 bases and J by 4 bases, and 7 bases separated the two germline ends. This CDR3 has 12 residues. CDR3 protein: CASSTGSDTQYF. CDR3 coding DNA: TGTGCCAGCAGTACAGGGTCAGATACGCAGTATTTT.